This T cell receptor beta chain appears in the sequencing data of a study of CXCR3-negative and CXCR3-positive naive CD8 T cells. Whole-study findings and limits: TRB CDR3s of CXCR3-positive naive cells were more hydrophobic than those of CXCR3-negative naive cells.

The CDR3 length is 16 residues. Germline V gene lookup returns CDR1 SQVTM and CDR2 ANQGSEA. Comment on this clonotype: What it binds is unknown.

Through 5' RACE with UMI labels, the TRB cDNA libraries were prepared. TCRdb re-called the 5' RACE reads; one entry per CDR3 protein, DNA not given. The data show about 56,000 distinct CDR3 sequences, and the top ten clones hold roughly 0.73%. This chain links TRBV29-1 with TRBJ2-3; the TRBD1 assignment by TCRdb is unverifiable without DNA. This clonotype was sampled from a human donor in good health. Some clones in this sample may be carry-over from other donors' samples. Material: naive CXCR3+ CD8+ T cells from blood. The sample's subset: CD45RO-CCR7+CD27+CD95- naive CD8+ T cells expressing CXCR3 (TNR3+). This CDR3 is CSVERPGALIPDTQYF.